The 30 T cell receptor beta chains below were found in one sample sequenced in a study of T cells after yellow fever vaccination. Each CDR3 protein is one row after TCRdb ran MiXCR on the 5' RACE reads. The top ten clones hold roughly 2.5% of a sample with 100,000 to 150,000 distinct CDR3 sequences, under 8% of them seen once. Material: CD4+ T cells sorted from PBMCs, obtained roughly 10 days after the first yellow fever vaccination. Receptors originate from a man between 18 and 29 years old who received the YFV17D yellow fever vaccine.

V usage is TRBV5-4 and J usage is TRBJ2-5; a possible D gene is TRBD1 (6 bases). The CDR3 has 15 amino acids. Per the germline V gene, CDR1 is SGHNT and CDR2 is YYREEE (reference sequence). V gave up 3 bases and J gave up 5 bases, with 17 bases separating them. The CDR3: CASSSSTAQGETQYF. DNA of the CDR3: TGTGCCAGCAGCTCCTCGACTGCGCAGGGGGAGACCCAGTACTTC.

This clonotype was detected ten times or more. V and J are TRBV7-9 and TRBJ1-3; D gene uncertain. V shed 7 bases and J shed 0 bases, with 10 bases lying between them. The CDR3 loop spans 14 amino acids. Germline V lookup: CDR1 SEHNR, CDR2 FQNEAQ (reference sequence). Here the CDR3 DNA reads TGTGCCAGCACCCCCGACTACTCTGGAAACACCATATATTTT. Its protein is CASTPDYSGNTIYF. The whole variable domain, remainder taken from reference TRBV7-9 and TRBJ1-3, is DTGVSQNPRHKITKRGQNVTFRCDPISEHNRLYWYRQTLGQGPEFLTYFQNEAQLEKSRLLSDRFSAERPKGSFSTLEIQRTEQGDSAMYLCASTPDYSGNTIYFGEGSWLTVV.

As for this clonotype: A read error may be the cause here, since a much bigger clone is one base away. The CDR3 region has the DNA TGTGCCAGCATCCGGGAGCCAGATACGCAGTATTTT. Amino acids: CASIREPDTQYF. V is TRBV14 and J is TRBJ2-3; D is perhaps TRBD2 (6 bases). The CDR3 is 12 amino acids. V lost 7 bases, J lost 4 bases, and 9 bases lay in between. Germline V gene sequence: CDR1 SGHDN, CDR2 FVKESK.

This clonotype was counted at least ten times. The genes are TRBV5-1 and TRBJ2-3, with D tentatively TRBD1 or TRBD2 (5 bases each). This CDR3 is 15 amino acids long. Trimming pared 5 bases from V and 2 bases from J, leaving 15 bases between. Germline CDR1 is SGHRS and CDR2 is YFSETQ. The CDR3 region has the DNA TGCGCCAGCAGGGGACCTACTCTAAACACAGATACGCAGTATTTT. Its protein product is CASRGPTLNTDTQYF.

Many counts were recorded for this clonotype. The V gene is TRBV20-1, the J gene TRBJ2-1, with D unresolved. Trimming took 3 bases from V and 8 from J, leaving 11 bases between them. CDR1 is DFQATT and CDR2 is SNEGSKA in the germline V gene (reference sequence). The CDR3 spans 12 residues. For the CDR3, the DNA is TGCAGTGCTAGCAGTCTTTCGGATGAGCAGTTCTTC. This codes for CSASSLSDEQFF.

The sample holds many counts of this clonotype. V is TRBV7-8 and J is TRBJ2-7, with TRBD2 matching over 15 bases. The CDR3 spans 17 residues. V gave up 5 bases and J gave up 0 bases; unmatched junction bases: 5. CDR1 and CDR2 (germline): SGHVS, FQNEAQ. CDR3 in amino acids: CASSPGLAGGFSYEQYV. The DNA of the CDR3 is TGTGCCAGCAGCCCGGGACTAGCGGGGGGCTTCTCCTACGAGCAGTACGTC.

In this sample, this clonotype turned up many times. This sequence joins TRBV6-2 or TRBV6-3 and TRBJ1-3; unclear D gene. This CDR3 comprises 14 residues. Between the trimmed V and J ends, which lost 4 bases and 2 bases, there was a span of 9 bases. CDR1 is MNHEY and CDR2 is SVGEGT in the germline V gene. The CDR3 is CASSWTEPGNTIYF. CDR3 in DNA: TGTGCCAGCAGTTGGACCGAACCTGGAAACACCATATATTTT.

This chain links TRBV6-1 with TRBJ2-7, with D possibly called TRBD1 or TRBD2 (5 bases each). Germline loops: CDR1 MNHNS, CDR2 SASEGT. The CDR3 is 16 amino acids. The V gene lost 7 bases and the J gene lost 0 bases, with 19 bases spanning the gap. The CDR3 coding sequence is TGTGCCAGCACCTTATACCGGGACGGATTCTCCTACGAGCAGTACTTC. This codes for CASTLYRDGFSYEQYF.

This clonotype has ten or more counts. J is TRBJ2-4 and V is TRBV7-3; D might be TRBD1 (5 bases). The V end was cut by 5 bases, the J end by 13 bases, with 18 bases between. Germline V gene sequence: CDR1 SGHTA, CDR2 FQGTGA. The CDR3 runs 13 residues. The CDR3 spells CASSPQVGQLQYF. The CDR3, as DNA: TGTGCCAGCAGCCCTCAGGTGGGGCAGTTACAGTACTTC. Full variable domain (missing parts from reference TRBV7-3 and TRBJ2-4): GAGVSQTPSNKVTEKGKYVELRCDPISGHTALYWYRQSLGQGPEFLIYFQGTGAADDSGLPNDRFFAVRPEGSVSTLKIQRTERGDSAVYLCASSPQVGQLQYFGAGTRLSVL.

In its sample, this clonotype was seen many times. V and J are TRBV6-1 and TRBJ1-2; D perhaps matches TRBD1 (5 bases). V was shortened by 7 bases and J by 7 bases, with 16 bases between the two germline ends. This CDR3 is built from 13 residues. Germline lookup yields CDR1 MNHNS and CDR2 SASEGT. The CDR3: CASTPRRAGGYTF. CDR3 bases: TGTGCCAGCACCCCCCGCAGGGCCGGTGGCTACACCTTC.

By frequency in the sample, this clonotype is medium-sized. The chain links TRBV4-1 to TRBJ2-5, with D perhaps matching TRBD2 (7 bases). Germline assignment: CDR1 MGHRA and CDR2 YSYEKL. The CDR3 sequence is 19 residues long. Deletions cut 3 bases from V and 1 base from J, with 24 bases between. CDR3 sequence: CASSHPGLRGGAFQETQYF. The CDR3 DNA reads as TGCGCCAGCAGCCACCCCGGGCTTAGGGGGGGGGCGTTCCAAGAGACCCAGTACTTC.

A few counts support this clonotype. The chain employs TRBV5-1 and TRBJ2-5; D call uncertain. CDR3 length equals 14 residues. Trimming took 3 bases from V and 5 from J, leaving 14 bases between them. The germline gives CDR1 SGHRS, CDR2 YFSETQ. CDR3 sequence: CASSSRSRSETQYF. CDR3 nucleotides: TGCGCCAGCAGCTCCCGCTCCCGATCGGAGACCCAGTACTTC.

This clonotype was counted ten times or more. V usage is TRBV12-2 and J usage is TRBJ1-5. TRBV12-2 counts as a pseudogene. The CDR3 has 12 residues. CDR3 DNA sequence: TGTGCAAGTCGCCTAACCATGGAGCCCCAGCATTTT. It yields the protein CASRLTMEPQHF.

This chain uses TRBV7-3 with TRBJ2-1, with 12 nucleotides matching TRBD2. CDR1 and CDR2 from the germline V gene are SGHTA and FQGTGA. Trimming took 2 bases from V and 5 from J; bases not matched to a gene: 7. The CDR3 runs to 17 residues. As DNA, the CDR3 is TGTGCCAGCAGCTTAGGTTCGACTAGCGGGGGAGACAATGAGCAGTTCTTC. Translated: CASSLGSTSGGDNEQFF.

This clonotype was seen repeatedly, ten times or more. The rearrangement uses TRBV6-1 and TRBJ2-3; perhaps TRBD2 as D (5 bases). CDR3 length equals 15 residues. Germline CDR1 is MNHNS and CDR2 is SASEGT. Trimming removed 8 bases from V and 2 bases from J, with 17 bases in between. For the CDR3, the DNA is TGTGCCAGCGTAGAACACGGGGTGGACACAGATACGCAGTATTTT. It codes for CASVEHGVDTDTQYF.

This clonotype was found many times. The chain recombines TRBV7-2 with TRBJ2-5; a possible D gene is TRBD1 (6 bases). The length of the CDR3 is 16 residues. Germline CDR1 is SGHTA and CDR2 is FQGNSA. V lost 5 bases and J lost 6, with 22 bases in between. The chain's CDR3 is CASSQEPRGGRKTQYF. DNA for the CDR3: TGTGCCAGCAGCCAAGAGCCCAGGGGTGGGAGAAAGACCCAGTACTTC.

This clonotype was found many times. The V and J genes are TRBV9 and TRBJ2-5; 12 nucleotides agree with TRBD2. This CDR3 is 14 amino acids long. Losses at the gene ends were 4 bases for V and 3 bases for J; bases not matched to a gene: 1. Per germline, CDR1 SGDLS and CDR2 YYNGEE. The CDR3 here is CASSRTSGEETQYF. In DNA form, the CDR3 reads TGTGCCAGCAGCCGGACTAGCGGGGAAGAGACCCAGTACTTC.

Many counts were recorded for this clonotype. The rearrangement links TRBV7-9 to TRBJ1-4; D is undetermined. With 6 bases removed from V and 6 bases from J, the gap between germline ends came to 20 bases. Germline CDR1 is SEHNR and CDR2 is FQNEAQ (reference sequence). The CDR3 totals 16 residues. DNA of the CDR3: TGTGCCAGCAGTTTCTGGGTGGGTCCCGCGGATGAAAAACTGTTTTTT. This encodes CASSFWVGPADEKLFF.

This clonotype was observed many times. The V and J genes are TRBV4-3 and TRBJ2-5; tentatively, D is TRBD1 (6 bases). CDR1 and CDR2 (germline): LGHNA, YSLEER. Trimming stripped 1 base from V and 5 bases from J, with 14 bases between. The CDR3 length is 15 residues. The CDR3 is CASSQVGGLRETQYF. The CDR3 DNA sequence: TGCGCCAGCAGCCAAGTTGGGGGCCTTAGGGAGACCCAGTACTTC.

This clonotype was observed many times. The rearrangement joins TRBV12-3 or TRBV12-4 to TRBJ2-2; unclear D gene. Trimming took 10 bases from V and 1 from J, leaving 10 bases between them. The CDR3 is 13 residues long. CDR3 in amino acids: CAISHRNTGELFF. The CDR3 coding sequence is TGTGCCATAAGCCACAGGAACACCGGGGAGCTGTTTTTT.

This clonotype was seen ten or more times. The DNA of the CDR3 is TGTGCCAGCAGCTTAGCTTTTAATCAGCCCCAGCATTTT. This gives the protein CASSLAFNQPQHF. The chain recombines TRBV7-6 with TRBJ1-5; no reliable D call. This CDR3 is built from 13 residues. Trimming took off 0 bases at V and 4 bases at J, with 4 bases between the two ends. Germline values: CDR1 SGHVS, CDR2 FNYEAQ.

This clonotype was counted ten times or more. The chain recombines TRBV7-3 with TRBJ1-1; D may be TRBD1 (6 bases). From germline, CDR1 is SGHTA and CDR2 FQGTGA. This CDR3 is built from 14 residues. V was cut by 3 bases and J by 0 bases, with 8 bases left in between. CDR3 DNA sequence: TGTGCCAGCAGCTTGGGGGGCCTGAACACTGAAGCTTTCTTT. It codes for CASSLGGLNTEAFF.

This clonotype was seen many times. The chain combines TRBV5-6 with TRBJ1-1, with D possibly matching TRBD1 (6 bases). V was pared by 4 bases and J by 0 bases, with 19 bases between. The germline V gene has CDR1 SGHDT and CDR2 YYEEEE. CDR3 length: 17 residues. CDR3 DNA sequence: TGTGCCAGCAGCCTATACTTAACAGGGACACTGAACACTGAAGCTTTCTTT. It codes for CASSLYLTGTLNTEAFF.

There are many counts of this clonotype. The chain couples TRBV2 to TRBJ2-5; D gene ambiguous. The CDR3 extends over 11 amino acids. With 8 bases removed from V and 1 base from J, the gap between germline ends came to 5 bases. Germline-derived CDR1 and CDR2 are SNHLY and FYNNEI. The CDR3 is CASVGQETQYF. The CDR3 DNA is TGTGCCAGCGTGGGCCAAGAGACCCAGTACTTC.

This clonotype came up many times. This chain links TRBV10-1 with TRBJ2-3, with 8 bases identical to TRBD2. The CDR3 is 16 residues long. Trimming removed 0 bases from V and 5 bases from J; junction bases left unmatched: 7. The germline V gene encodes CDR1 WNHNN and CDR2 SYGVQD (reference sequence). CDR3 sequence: CASSESRGGPGDTQYF. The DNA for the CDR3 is TGCGCCAGCAGTGAGTCTCGGGGGGGGCCGGGAGATACGCAGTATTTT.

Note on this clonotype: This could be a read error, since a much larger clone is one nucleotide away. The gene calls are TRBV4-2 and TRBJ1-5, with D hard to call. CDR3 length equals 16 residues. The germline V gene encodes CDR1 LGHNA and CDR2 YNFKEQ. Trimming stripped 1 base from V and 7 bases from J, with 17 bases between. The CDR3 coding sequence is TGTGCCAGCAGCCAAGGAAGTGTTCTGGTAAAGCAGCCCCAGCATTTT. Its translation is CASSQGSVLVKQPQHF.

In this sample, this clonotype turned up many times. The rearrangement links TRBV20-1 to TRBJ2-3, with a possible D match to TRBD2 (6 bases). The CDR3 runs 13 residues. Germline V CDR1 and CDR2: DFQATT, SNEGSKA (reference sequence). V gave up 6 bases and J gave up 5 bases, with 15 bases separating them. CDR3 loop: CSASRDSQDTQYF. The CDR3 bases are TGCAGTGCGAGCCGGGACTCACAAGATACGCAGTATTTT.

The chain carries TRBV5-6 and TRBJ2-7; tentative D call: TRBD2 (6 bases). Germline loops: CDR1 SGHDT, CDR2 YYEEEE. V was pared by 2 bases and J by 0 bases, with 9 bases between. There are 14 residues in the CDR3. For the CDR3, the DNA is TGTGCCAGCAGCTTCGGGAGCCTCTCCTACGAGCAGTACTTC. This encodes CASSFGSLSYEQYF.

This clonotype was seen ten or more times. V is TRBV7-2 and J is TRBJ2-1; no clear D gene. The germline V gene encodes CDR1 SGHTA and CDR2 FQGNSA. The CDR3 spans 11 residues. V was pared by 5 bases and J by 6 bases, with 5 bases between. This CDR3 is CASSPANEQFF. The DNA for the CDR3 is TGTGCCAGCAGCCCCGCCAATGAGCAGTTCTTC.

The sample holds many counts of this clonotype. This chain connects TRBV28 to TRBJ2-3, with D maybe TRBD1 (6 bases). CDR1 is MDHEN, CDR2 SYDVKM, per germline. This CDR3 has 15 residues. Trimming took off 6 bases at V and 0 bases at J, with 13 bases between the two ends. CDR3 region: CASRLGGQSTDTQYF. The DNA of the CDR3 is TGTGCCAGCAGGCTAGGCGGACAGAGCACAGATACGCAGTATTTT. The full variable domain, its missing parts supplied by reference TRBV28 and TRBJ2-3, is DVKVTQSSRYLVKRTGEKVFLECVQDMDHENMFWYRQDPGLGLRLIYFSYDVKMKEKGDIPEGYSVSREKKERFSLILESASTNQTSMYLCASRLGGQSTDTQYFGPGTRLTVL.